The 16 T cell receptor beta chains below all came from one sample that was sequenced in a study of T cell repertoires in cytomegalovirus infection. Each CDR3 protein is one row after TCRdb ran MiXCR on the reads. The sample contains about 260,000 distinct CDR3 sequences, roughly 13% of which appear only once. The sample was PBMCs. The receptor source for this set is a human donor in good health (CMV status not recorded). Some clones in this sample may be carry-over from other donors' samples.

This clonotype came up a few times. This sequence joins TRBV20-1 and TRBJ1-2; D is possibly TRBD1 (5 bases). CDR1 and CDR2 from the germline V gene are DFQATT and SNEGSKA (reference sequence). The V and J ends lost 3 bases and 3 bases respectively, with 11 bases between them. The CDR3 consists of 13 residues. CDR3 in DNA: TGCAGTGCTAGCACGGGGGTGGACTATGGCTACACCTTC. It specifies CSASTGVDYGYTF.

This clonotype was found many times. The DNA for the CDR3 is TGTGCCAGCAGTGATCCCGGGACAGGGTTGGGCACTGAAGCTTTCTTT. Residues: CASSDPGTGLGTEAFF. The gene calls are TRBV2 and TRBJ1-1; 9 nucleotides align to TRBD1. Trimming took 3 bases from V and 4 from J; bases not matched to a gene: 9. Germline V gives CDR1 SNHLY, CDR2 FYNNEI. The CDR3 contains 16 residues.

This clonotype was detected many times. This chain connects TRBV7-2 to TRBJ2-5; D possibly uses TRBD1 or TRBD2 (6 bases each). The germline CDR1 and CDR2 sequences are SGHTA and FQGNSA. The CDR3 is made up of 15 amino acids. The V gene lost 5 bases and the J gene lost 4 bases, with 17 bases spanning the gap. The CDR3 nucleotides are TGTGCCAGCAGCCCCTTTCGGGGGACAAGAGAGACCCAGTACTTC. It is translated as CASSPFRGTRETQYF.

This clonotype was seen repeatedly, ten times or more. The chain couples TRBV10-2 to TRBJ2-7; TRBD1 is a possible D gene (6 bases). Deletions cut 6 bases from V and 7 bases from J, with 19 bases between. CDR3 length equals 14 residues. Germline V gives CDR1 WSHSY, CDR2 SAAADI. The CDR3 region is CASRDTGIRDEQYF. The CDR3 bases are TGCGCCAGCAGAGATACAGGGATCAGGGATGAGCAGTACTTC.

V and J are TRBV7-6 and TRBJ1-5; D unclear. The V gene's germline CDR1 is SGHVS and CDR2 FNYEAQ. Trimming took 3 bases from V and 5 from J, leaving 14 bases between them. This CDR3 spans 15 amino acids. CDR3 nucleotides: TGTGCCAGCAGCTTGTTAGGGTTTGGCGATCAGCCCCAGCATTTT. Translating gives CASSLLGFGDQPQHF.

This clonotype appeared a few times. The chain joins TRBV27 to TRBJ2-3; TRBD1 matches 8 bases. Germline CDR1 is MNHEY and CDR2 is SMNVEV (reference sequence). V lost 1 base and J lost 4; bases outside the gene matches: 4. The CDR3 totals 15 residues. CDR3 bases: TGTGCCAGCAGTTTATGGGGACAGGAGGCAGATACGCAGTATTTT. Its translation is CASSLWGQEADTQYF.

This clonotype was detected once. A much larger clone is a single base away; this may be a read error. The rearrangement uses TRBV7-8 and TRBJ2-1; D ambiguous. This CDR3 contains 12 residues. In germline, CDR1 is SGHVS, CDR2 FQNEAQ. This CDR3 is CASSTQSNERFF. CDR3 in DNA: TGTGCCAGCAGCACCCAATCCAATGAGCGGTTCTTC.

The chain has TRBV29-1 and TRBJ1-2, with D uncertain. CDR1 is SQVTM and CDR2 is ANQGSEA in the germline V gene. The CDR3 has 13 residues. The V and J ends lost 4 bases and 3 bases respectively, with 12 bases between them. The chain's CDR3 is CSVVHVVDYGYTF. DNA of the CDR3: TGCAGCGTTGTCCATGTAGTTGACTATGGCTACACCTTC. Using reference TRBV29-1 and TRBJ1-2 for the parts outside the CDR3, the full variable domain is SAVISQKPSRDICQRGTSLTIQCQVDSQVTMMFWYRQQPGQSLTLIATANQGSEATYESGFVIDKFPISRPNLTFSTLTVSNMSPEDSSIYLCSVVHVVDYGYTFGSGTRLTVV.

This clonotype turned up a few times. The chain couples TRBV29-1 to TRBJ2-2, with 7 positions matching TRBD2. V lost 4 bases to trimming and J lost 7 bases; unmatched junction nucleotides: 6. This CDR3 is built from 13 residues. The germline gives CDR1 SQVTM, CDR2 ANQGSEA. The CDR3 DNA is TGCAGCGTTGGGACCGGGGGGATCGGGGAGCTGTTTTTT. Its translation: CSVGTGGIGELFF.

V gene TRBV2 combines with J gene TRBJ1-2, with 10 positions matching TRBD1. V was clipped by 3 bases and J by 8 bases; unmatched bases: 6. The germline gives CDR1 SNHLY, CDR2 FYNNEI. The CDR3 spans 14 residues. As DNA, the CDR3 is TGTGCCAGCAGTGAGTCCGGACAGGGGGGCGGCTACACCTTC. Translation gives CASSESGQGGGYTF. Together with reference TRBV2 and TRBJ1-2, the CDR3 gives the full variable domain: EPEVTQTPSHQVTQMGQEVILRCVPISNHLYFYWYRQILGQKVEFLVSFYNNEISEKSEIFDDQFSVERPDGSNFTLKIRSTKLEDSAMYFCASSESGQGGGYTFGSGTRLTVV.

The genes are TRBV20-1 and TRBJ2-2, with 7 positions matching TRBD2. Looked up from germline, CDR1 is DFQATT and CDR2 is SNEGSKA (reference sequence). This CDR3 is built from 17 residues. The junction had 22 bases not matched to a gene; V was cut back by 8 bases and J by 7 bases. The CDR3 sequence: CSPLRHLGGRGGGELFF. DNA of the CDR3: TGCAGTCCACTCCGACACCTGGGAGGGAGGGGCGGCGGGGAGCTGTTTTTT.

V is TRBV15 and J is TRBJ2-6; no definite D call. Germline V gene lookup returns CDR1 LNHNV and CDR2 YYDKDF (reference sequence). V gave up 2 bases and J gave up 5 bases, with 7 bases separating them. There are 14 residues in the CDR3. This chain's CDR3 is CATSRTTRANVLTF. The CDR3 region has the DNA TGTGCCACCAGCAGAACTACTAGGGCCAACGTCCTGACTTTC.

This clonotype was found a few times. The chain couples TRBV14 to TRBJ1-6; D gene ambiguous. Germline V gene lookup returns CDR1 SGHDN and CDR2 FVKESK. Trimming took off 0 bases at V and 7 bases at J, with 7 bases between the two ends. The CDR3 runs 14 residues. The CDR3 DNA reads as TGTGCCAGCAGCCAAGACAGAAGGAATTCACCCCTCCACTTT. Protein: CASSQDRRNSPLHF.

This clonotype has more than one count but fewer than ten. V usage is TRBV5-8 and J usage is TRBJ2-3; 8 bases align to TRBD2. This CDR3 has 14 amino acids. Germline values: CDR1 SGHTS, CDR2 YDEGEE. The ends lost 2 bases at V and 4 bases at J; junction bases unmatched: 3. CDR3 residues: CASSLAGDADTQYF. The CDR3 DNA sequence: TGTGCCAGCAGCTTAGCGGGAGACGCAGATACGCAGTATTTT.

The chain uses TRBV2 and TRBJ2-1, with TRBD1 matching over 9 bases. The CDR3 sequence is 15 residues long. Germline values: CDR1 SNHLY, CDR2 FYNNEI. Trimming took 3 bases from V and 7 from J; bases not matched to a gene: 7. This CDR3 reads CASSDLQGAGNEQFF. Here the CDR3 DNA reads TGTGCCAGCAGTGATTTACAGGGGGCTGGTAATGAGCAGTTCTTC.

The chain employs TRBV19 and TRBJ2-2; no firm D call. The germline gives CDR1 LNHDA, CDR2 SQIVND (reference sequence). Trimming stripped 5 bases from V and 7 bases from J, with 14 bases between. This CDR3 is 14 amino acids long. CDR3 region: CASSGVPRLGELFF. The DNA of the CDR3 is TGTGCCAGTAGTGGGGTCCCCCGGCTCGGGGAGCTGTTTTTT. Full variable domain (remainder filled in from reference TRBV19 and TRBJ2-2): DGGITQSPKYLFRKEGQNVTLSCEQNLNHDAMYWYRQDPGQGLRLIYYSQIVNDFQKGDIAEGYSVSREKKESFPLTVTSAQKNPTAFYLCASSGVPRLGELFFGEGSRLTVL.